This passage covers 32 T cell receptor beta chains from one sample sequenced in a study of beta chain features in type 1 diabetes. Study findings and constraints: Moderate yet significant TCRB CDR3 shortening was seen in Type 1 diabetes patients in all four CD4+ subsets.

Their antigen targets remain unknown. The authors reverse transcribed all of the isolated RNA, so sequencing captured expressed TCRB transcripts. The method was immunoSEQ multiplex PCR; TCRdb's version includes in-frame clones alone and lacks a portion of them. The table records about 160,000 clones, 9% to 10% of them present only once. Input material: central memory CD4+ T cells from blood. The receptors shown here come from a woman younger than 45 with type 1 diabetes.

This clone was seen only a few times. The chain combines TRBV7-3 with TRBJ2-6; the D is unclear. The CDR3 contains 14 residues. The V gene's germline CDR1 is SGHTA and CDR2 FQGTGA. V was pared by 4 bases and J by 7 bases, with 11 bases between. The CDR3 spells CASSSSPSANVLTF. The CDR3 DNA sequence: TGTGCCAGCAGCTCCTCCCCGAGTGCCAACGTCCTGACTTTC.

This clone turned up a few times. This chain joins TRBV7-9 and TRBJ2-7; weak D call: TRBD2 (6 bases). The CDR3 runs to 14 residues. V lost 5 bases, J lost 3 bases, and 14 bases lay in between. CDR1 is SEHNR, CDR2 FQNEAQ, per germline (reference sequence). The CDR3 loop is CASSGVGSNYEQYF. CDR3 in DNA: TGTGCCAGCAGCGGGGTCGGGAGCAACTACGAGCAGTACTTC.

The chain combines TRBV5-1 with TRBJ2-3; 9 nucleotides agree with TRBD2. The CDR3 spans 14 residues. V dropped 1 base and J dropped 6; count of bases not matched to a gene: 3. Germline V gene data show CDR1 as SGHRS and CDR2 as YFSETQ. This CDR3 reads CASSLRTSDDTQYF. CDR3 nucleotides: TGCGCCAGCAGCTTGAGGACTAGCGACGATACGCAGTATTTT.

Here the CDR3 DNA reads TGTGCCTGGAGTGTGCAGGGAGGCGGCTATGGCTACACCTTC. It encodes CAWSVQGGGYGYTF. The gene calls are TRBV30 and TRBJ1-2; weak D call: TRBD1 (5 bases). CDR3 length: 14 residues. With 0 bases removed from V and 4 bases from J, the gap between germline ends came to 12 bases. Per the germline V gene, CDR1 is GTSNPN and CDR2 is SVGIG (reference sequence).

The chain carries TRBV27 and TRBJ1-1, with no clear D. CDR1 is MNHEY, CDR2 SMNVEV, per germline (reference sequence). This CDR3 region has 14 residues. V dropped 2 bases and J dropped 1 base, with 8 bases sitting between them. The CDR3 DNA follows: TGTGCCAGCAGTTTAGCCCCAGGGAACACTGAAGCTTTCTTT. Translating gives CASSLAPGNTEAFF.

The chain combines TRBV5-4 with TRBJ2-7, with 8 bases matching TRBD1. The CDR3 runs to 14 residues. Losses at the gene ends were 4 bases for V and 2 bases for J; bases not matched to a gene: 5. Germline V gene lookup returns CDR1 SGHNT and CDR2 YYREEE (reference sequence). The chain's CDR3 is CASSTGTGAYEQYF. Here the CDR3 DNA reads TGTGCCAGCAGCACAGGGACAGGAGCCTACGAGCAGTACTTC. The full variable domain, with the rest looked up from reference TRBV5-4 and TRBJ2-7, is ETGVTQSPTHLIKTRGQQVTLRCSSQSGHNTVSWYQQALGQGPQFIFQYYREEENGRGNFPPRFSGLQFPNYSSELNVNALELDDSALYLCASSTGTGAYEQYFGPGTRLTVT.

This clone was counted between two and nine times. The gene calls are TRBV27 and TRBJ2-1; 9 nucleotides agree with TRBD2. The CDR3 has 17 amino acids. Per germline, CDR1 MNHEY and CDR2 SMNVEV (reference sequence). The ends lost 0 bases at V and 4 bases at J; junction bases unmatched: 7. Here the CDR3 reads CASSLSGGTSNYNEQFF. CDR3 DNA sequence: TGTGCCAGCAGTTTATCGGGAGGGACTAGCAATTACAATGAGCAGTTCTTC.

The chain combines TRBV7-3 with TRBJ2-1, with TRBD1 as a possible D gene (5 bases). V lost 5 bases and J 5 bases, leaving 13 bases between the germline ends. The CDR3 has 14 residues. Germline assignment: CDR1 SGHTA and CDR2 FQGTGA. CDR3 DNA sequence: TGTGCCAGCAGCCCCCAGGGCGGTCACAATGAGCAGTTCTTC. Amino acids: CASSPQGGHNEQFF.

This chain uses TRBV7-3 with TRBJ2-7, with TRBD1 identical over 8 bases. V lost 5 bases and J lost 3; bases outside the gene matches: 9. The CDR3 contains 15 residues. The germline V gene encodes CDR1 SGHTA and CDR2 FQGTGA. CDR3 nucleotide sequence: TGTGCCAGCAGCGTATCTGGACAGGGAATCTACGAGCAGTACTTC. It yields the protein CASSVSGQGIYEQYF.

There are a few counts of this clone. The chain employs TRBV2 and TRBJ1-2; 9 nucleotides align to TRBD1. Germline CDR1 SNHLY, CDR2 FYNNEI. The CDR3 is made up of 15 amino acids. V was clipped by 3 bases and J by 1 base; unmatched bases: 3. CDR3 sequence: CASSEGQGFNYGYTF. CDR3 nucleotide sequence: TGTGCCAGCAGTGAGGGACAGGGTTTTAACTATGGCTACACCTTC.

This clone has only a few counts. The gene calls are TRBV11-2 and TRBJ2-7, with 12 bases fitting TRBD1. Trimming cost V 6 bases and J 3 bases; bases outside gene matches: 3. CDR3 size: 14 residues. The V gene's germline CDR1 is SGHAT and CDR2 FQNNGV. CDR3 region: CASRGTGGGYEQYF. In DNA, the CDR3 is TGTGCCAGCAGGGGGACAGGGGGCGGCTACGAGCAGTACTTC.

This clone was observed a handful of times. The CDR3, as DNA: TGTGCCAGCAGCTTACCGGCTAGTACAGATACGCAGTATTTT. This codes for CASSLPASTDTQYF. This rearrangement joins TRBV7-9 to TRBJ2-3; no clear D. Trimming took off 2 bases at V and 3 bases at J, with 9 bases between the two ends. Germline CDR1 reads SEHNR; CDR2 reads FQNEAQ (reference sequence). The CDR3 totals 14 residues.

The gene calls are TRBV28 and TRBJ2-4; D is unclear. Germline CDR1 MDHEN, CDR2 SYDVKM. V lost 10 bases and J 0 bases, leaving 13 bases between the germline ends. The CDR3 length is 14 residues. CDR3 sequence: CATERQLAKNIQYF. The CDR3 DNA reads as TGTGCCACCGAACGTCAACTAGCCAAAAACATTCAGTACTTC.

The sample holds a few counts of this clone. The V call is TRBV29-1, the J call TRBJ1-5, with D unclear. Germline CDR1 SQVTM, CDR2 ANQGSEA. CDR3 length: 12 residues. Trimming left V 7 bases short and J 4 bases short, with 11 bases between. As DNA, the CDR3 is TGCAGCGCAAAATCGACTAATCAGCCCCAGCATTTT. It yields the protein CSAKSTNQPQHF.

This rearrangement joins TRBV9 to TRBJ2-7; 8 bases fit TRBD1. In germline, CDR1 is SGDLS, CDR2 YYNGEE. V trimming: 5 bases; J trimming: 6 bases; junction bases outside the gene matches: 10. There are 14 residues in the CDR3. The CDR3 nucleotides read TGTGCCAGCAGTTCCCGGGACAGGACTGGCGAGCAGTACTTC. Translating it yields CASSSRDRTGEQYF.

V is TRBV7-9 and J is TRBJ2-1; 14 bases match TRBD2. The CDR3 is 15 amino acids. Germline-derived CDR1 and CDR2 are SEHNR and FQNEAQ (reference sequence). Trimming cost V 5 bases and J 10 bases; bases outside gene matches: 7. This chain's CDR3 is CASSPSGLAGGEQFF. The CDR3, as DNA: TGTGCCAGCAGCCCTTCTGGACTAGCGGGAGGCGAGCAGTTCTTC.

V gene TRBV29-1 combines with J gene TRBJ1-5, with D perhaps TRBD1 (5 bases). Germline loops: CDR1 SQVTM, CDR2 ANQGSEA. The length of the CDR3 is 13 residues. V lost 5 bases and J 0 bases, leaving 8 bases between the germline ends. Here the CDR3 DNA reads TGCAGCGTTCAGGGCAATAGCAATCAGCCCCAGCATTTT. Amino acids: CSVQGNSNQPQHF.

This clone was seen repeatedly, ten times or more. The chain combines TRBV4-1 with TRBJ2-7; D is ambiguous. The V gene lost 4 bases and the J gene lost 3 bases, with 10 bases spanning the gap. The CDR3 runs 13 residues. From germline, CDR1 is MGHRA and CDR2 YSYEKL. Written as DNA, the CDR3 is TGCGCCAGCAGCCGGGCAGCCGACTACGAGCAGTACTTC. Residues: CASSRAADYEQYF.

This clone came up a few times. The V call is TRBV7-9, the J call TRBJ2-2, with 13 bases that match TRBD2. The CDR3 sequence is 19 residues long. The germline CDR1 and CDR2 sequences are SEHNR and FQNEAQ (reference sequence). V was clipped by 5 bases and J by 1 base; unmatched bases: 10. The chain's CDR3 is CASSQDRTSGSMNTGELFF. In nucleotides, the CDR3 is TGTGCCAGCAGCCAAGATCGGACTAGCGGGAGTATGAACACCGGGGAGCTGTTTTTT.

This chain joins TRBV2 and TRBJ2-5; D perhaps matches TRBD1 (5 bases). The CDR3 consists of 14 residues. V lost 6 bases to trimming and J lost 2 bases, with 13 bases between them. Germline V lookup: CDR1 SNHLY, CDR2 FYNNEI. The CDR3 coding sequence is TGTGCCAGCAGAGACGACAGATATCAAGAGACCCAGTACTTC. It specifies CASRDDRYQETQYF.

This clone was seen a few times. J is TRBJ2-6 and V is TRBV5-1, with D perhaps matching TRBD2 (6 bases). Trimming removed 0 bases at V and 5 bases at J, with 9 bases between. The germline gives CDR1 SGHRS, CDR2 YFSETQ. There are 15 residues in the CDR3. CDR3 bases: TGCGCCAGCAGCTTGGATGGGGACTGGGCCAACGTCCTGACTTTC. Encoded protein: CASSLDGDWANVLTF.

The chain recombines TRBV30 with TRBJ1-4; D remains unclear. This CDR3 comprises 15 residues. The V end was cut by 1 base, the J end by 7 bases, with 16 bases between. Germline V gene lookup returns CDR1 GTSNPN and CDR2 SVGIG (reference sequence). This CDR3 is CAWSDMERHGEKLFF. The CDR3 region has the DNA TGTGCCTGGAGTGATATGGAAAGACATGGTGAAAAACTGTTTTTT.

This chain joins TRBV30 and TRBJ2-4; 8 nucleotides match TRBD1. In germline, CDR1 is GTSNPN, CDR2 SVGIG (reference sequence). The CDR3 sequence is 16 residues long. V gave up 3 bases and J gave up 5 bases; unmatched junction bases: 12. The CDR3 here is CAWRNSGQGWQNIQYF. The CDR3 DNA reads as TGTGCCTGGAGGAACAGCGGACAGGGTTGGCAAAACATTCAGTACTTC. Together with reference TRBV30 and TRBJ2-4, the CDR3 gives the full variable domain: SQTIHQWPATLVQPVGSPLSLECTVEGTSNPNLYWYRQAAGRGLQLLFYSVGIGQISSEVPQNLSASRPQDRQFILSSKKLLLSDSGFYLCAWRNSGQGWQNIQYFGAGTRLSVL.

This clone turned up a few times. The gene calls are TRBV5-4 and TRBJ2-3; D is undetermined. This CDR3 region has 13 residues. V was clipped by 1 base and J by 2 bases, with 5 bases between them. CDR1 is SGHNT, CDR2 YYREEE, per germline (reference sequence). In DNA form, the CDR3 reads TGTGCCAGCAGCTTGCCTATCACAGATACGCAGTATTTT. This codes for CASSLPITDTQYF.

The rearrangement links TRBV4-1 to TRBJ2-1, with 11 bases identical to TRBD1. The J segment lost 8 bases and the V segment lost 0 bases, leaving 9 bases of the junction unmatched. Germline-derived CDR1 and CDR2 are MGHRA and YSYEKL. The CDR3 is 17 residues long. In DNA, the CDR3 is TGCGCCAGCAGCCAAGACAGTAGGACAGGGGGCAGGGATGAGCAGTTCTTC. This translates into CASSQDSRTGGRDEQFF.

In its sample, this clone was seen a few times. The CDR3 DNA sequence: TGTGCCAGCAGCGGACAGGGGAGACACTATGGCTACACCTTC. This encodes CASSGQGRHYGYTF. The rearrangement uses TRBV5-4 and TRBJ1-2; TRBD1 matches at 9 bases. Germline V CDR1 and CDR2: SGHNT, YYREEE (reference sequence). CDR3 size: 14 residues. V lost 4 bases, J lost 3 bases, and 4 bases stayed unmatched.

CDR3 in DNA: TGTGCCAGCAGTTGGACAGGGGGGAAGACCCAGTACTTC. Amino acid sequence: CASSWTGGKTQYF. The chain employs TRBV28 and TRBJ2-5; 10 bases match TRBD1. There are 13 residues in the CDR3. Germline CDR1 and CDR2: MDHEN and SYDVKM. V was clipped by 4 bases and J by 6 bases; unmatched bases: 2.

The chain joins TRBV5-6 to TRBJ2-3; the D gene is possibly TRBD2 (5 bases). CDR1 and CDR2 from the germline V gene are SGHDT and YYEEEE. The CDR3 length is 16 residues. Between the trimmed V and J ends, which lost 0 bases and 0 bases, there was a span of 11 bases. CDR3 region: CASSLGDYISTDTQYF. In DNA, the CDR3 is TGTGCCAGCAGCTTGGGAGACTACATAAGCACAGATACGCAGTATTTT. The full variable domain, with the rest looked up from reference TRBV5-6 and TRBJ2-3, is DAGVTQSPTHLIKTRGQQVTLRCSPKSGHDTVSWYQQALGQGPQFIFQYYEEEERQRGNFPDRFSGHQFPNYSSELNVNALLLGDSALYLCASSLGDYISTDTQYFGPGTRLTVL.

This clone was seen only a few times. The V and J genes are TRBV5-1 and TRBJ2-4, with TRBD1 matching 8 bases. The junction had 6 bases not matched to a gene; V was cut back by 4 bases and J by 6 bases. The CDR3 is 14 residues long. The germline CDR1 and CDR2 sequences are SGHRS and YFSETQ. CDR3 DNA sequence: TGCGCCAGCAGCGGACAGGGACAGAGAAACATTCAGTACTTC. Translation: CASSGQGQRNIQYF.

This clone has at least ten counts. The chain is built from TRBV29-1 and TRBJ2-2; D is unresolved. The CDR3 length is 11 residues. Per the germline V gene, CDR1 is SQVTM and CDR2 is ANQGSEA. Trimming removed 3 bases at V and 6 bases at J, with 5 bases between. The CDR3 DNA sequence: TGCAGCGTTGACGAGGCCGGGGAGCTGTTTTTT. Encoded protein: CSVDEAGELFF.

Only a few counts were recorded for this clone. The chain has TRBV9 and TRBJ2-3; 7 bases line up with TRBD1. With 0 bases clipped from V and 0 bases from J, the junction kept 7 bases outside the gene matches. Germline CDR1 and CDR2: SGDLS and YYNGEE. The CDR3 totals 17 residues. CDR3 coding DNA: TGTGCCAGCAGCGTAGCGGCAGGGGGATTGAGCACAGATACGCAGTATTTT. This sequence encodes CASSVAAGGLSTDTQYF.

The rearrangement uses TRBV19 and TRBJ1-2, with D possibly matching TRBD1 (6 bases). The germline CDR1 and CDR2 sequences are LNHDA and SQIVND (reference sequence). Trimming took 2 bases from V and 6 from J, leaving 13 bases between them. There are 14 residues in the CDR3. The CDR3 loop is CASSITPGADGYTF. In nucleotides, the CDR3 is TGTGCCAGTAGTATAACCCCAGGGGCTGATGGCTACACCTTC.